This T cell receptor (beta chain) was recovered during a study of HIV-infected patients and healthy controls. Study-wide findings and caveats: HIV-infected patients shared fewer CDR3 sequences between individuals than healthy controls.

This clonotype was seen once. Its specificity is unknown. Germline V gives CDR1 MNHEY, CDR2 SVGAGI. J gave up 3 bases and V 8 bases, and 9 bases lay outside the gene matches. The CDR3 covers 14 residues. The repertoire came from unfractionated whole blood and reflected all unsorted peripheral T cells. Control samples came from about 10 uninfected healthy donors, several of them resampled after two to four months. Around 530 ng RNA was reverse transcribed with alpha and beta constant-region primers. Alpha and beta chain libraries were made separately by chain-specific third strand synthesis with multiplexing indices. The library got P5 and P7 elements plus a second index, then an approximately 23-cycle PCR. TCRdb reprocessed the 5' RACE reads with MiXCR, giving one entry per CDR3 protein. The table records some 20,000 distinct CDR3 sequences, 9% to 15% of them present only once.

This TCR was recovered from an adult in good health. The sequencing input was blood. The chain links TRBV6-5 to TRBJ1-1; TRBD1 matches at 7 bases. The CDR3 DNA sequence: TGTGCCAGCGGAGGGGGCACCCTTTACACTGAAGCTTTCTTT. Protein product: CASGGGTLYTEAFF.